What follows are 3 T cell receptor beta chains derived from one specimen sequenced in a study of T-cell memory formation after mild COVID-19. A single record per CDR3 protein comes from TCRdb applying MiXCR to the 5' RACE reads. Here the sample spans 350,000 to 550,000 distinct CDR3 sequences, 18% being singletons. Sample: PBMCs or a T cell subset sorted from them (not recorded which). All receptors derive from a young man who had mild COVID-19 (a few samples of this study predate the infection). Cell type and time point are not known.

V gene TRBV7-2 combines with J gene TRBJ2-5, with a possible D match to TRBD2 (5 bases). Germline lookup yields CDR1 SGHTA and CDR2 FQGNSA. V was trimmed by 1 base and J by 5 bases, leaving 11 bases between them. The CDR3 is made up of 14 amino acids. For the CDR3, the DNA is TGTGCCAGCAGCTTAGAGGTAGCGACGGAGACCCAGTACTTC. It specifies CASSLEVATETQYF. Using reference TRBV7-2 and TRBJ2-5 for the parts outside the CDR3, the full variable domain is GAGVSQSPSNKVTEKGKDVELRCDPISGHTALYWYRQSLGQGLEFLIYFQGNSAPDKSGLPSDRFSAERTGGSVSTLTIQRTQQEDSAVYLCASSLEVATETQYFGPGTRLLVL.

The sample holds many counts of this clonotype. The junction and the germline gene differ at one end; a read error may be behind it. The rearrangement joins TRBV12-3 or TRBV12-4 to TRBJ2-2, with D perhaps matching TRBD1 or TRBD2 (6 bases each). CDR3 length: 12 amino acids. The CDR3 coding sequence is TGTGCCAGCAGTCCCCAGGGGCGGGAACTGTTTTTT. Amino acid sequence: CASSPQGRELFF.

The chain links TRBV5-1 to TRBJ2-5; possible D gene TRBD1, 5 bases. Germline V gene sequence: CDR1 SGHRS, CDR2 YFSETQ. Trimming shortened V by 1 base and J by 4 bases, and 14 bases separated the two germline ends. The CDR3 sequence is 15 residues long. This CDR3 reads CASSLTPRAGETQYF. The CDR3 DNA sequence: TGCGCCAGCAGCTTGACTCCCAGGGCTGGAGAGACCCAGTACTTC.